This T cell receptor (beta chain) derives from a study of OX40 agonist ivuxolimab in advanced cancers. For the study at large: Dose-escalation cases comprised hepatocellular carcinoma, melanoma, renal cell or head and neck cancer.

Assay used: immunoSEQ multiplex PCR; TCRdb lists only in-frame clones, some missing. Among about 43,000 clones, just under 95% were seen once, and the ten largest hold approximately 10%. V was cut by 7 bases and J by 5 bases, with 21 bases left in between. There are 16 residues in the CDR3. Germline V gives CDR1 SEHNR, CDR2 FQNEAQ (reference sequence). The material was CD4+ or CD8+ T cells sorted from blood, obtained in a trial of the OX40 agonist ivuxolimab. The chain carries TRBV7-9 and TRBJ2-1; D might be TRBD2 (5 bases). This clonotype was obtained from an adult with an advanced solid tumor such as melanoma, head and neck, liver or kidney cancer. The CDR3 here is CASTISGLPANNEQFF. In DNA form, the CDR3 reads TGTGCCAGCACCATTTCTGGACTTCCGGCTAACAATGAGCAGTTCTTC.